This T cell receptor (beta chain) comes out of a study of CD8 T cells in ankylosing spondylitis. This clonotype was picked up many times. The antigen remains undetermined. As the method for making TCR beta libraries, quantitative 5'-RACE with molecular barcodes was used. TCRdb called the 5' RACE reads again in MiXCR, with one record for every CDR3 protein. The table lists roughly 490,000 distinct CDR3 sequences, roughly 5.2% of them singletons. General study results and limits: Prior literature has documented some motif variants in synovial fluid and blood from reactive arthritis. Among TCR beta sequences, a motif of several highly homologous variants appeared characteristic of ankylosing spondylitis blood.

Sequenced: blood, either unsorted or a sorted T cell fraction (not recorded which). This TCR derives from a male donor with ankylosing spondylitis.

This chain's CDR3 is CASSQGPTGVQPQHF. As DNA, the CDR3 is TGTGCCAGCAGCCAAGGGCCGACAGGGGTTCAGCCCCAGCATTTT. The V gene is TRBV13, the J gene TRBJ1-5; TRBD1 aligns across 8 bases. Looked up from germline, CDR1 is PRHDT and CDR2 is FYEKMQ (reference sequence). The CDR3 covers 15 residues. V shed 5 bases and J 6 bases; nucleotides not matched to a gene: 9.